This T cell receptor (beta chain) is drawn from a study of CD8+ T cells in alopecia areata (dated by TCRdb to the late 2010s). At the level of the whole study: The treated patients, all with moderate-to-severe alopecia areata, were enrolled in an open-label pilot trial of oral tofacitinib given at 5 to 10 mg twice daily. Clonality in the scalp was compared among normal scalp (n=4), patchy alopecia areata scalp (n=8), and alopecia totalis/universalis scalp (n=8). High-throughput TCRbeta sequencing was used to examine T cell clonal expansion in alopecia areata in both the C3H/HeJ mouse model and human patients. RNA was obtained with the PAXgene miRNA kit for fixed scalp, the miRNeasy kit for PBMCs, and the RNeasy kit for mouse skin. immunoSEQ multiplex PCR using 35 Vbeta forward primers and 13 Jbeta reverse primers was used to amplify TCRbeta CDR3 regions. Human TCRbeta sequencing covered scalp tissue and sorted CD4+ and CD8+ peripheral blood T cells from patchy and totalis/universalis alopecia areata patients and healthy controls. Disease severity in treated patients was measured with the SALT score, which quantifies the percentage of affected scalp surface area. Tofacitinib was given for 6 to 18 months, followed by 6 months of follow-up off drug to assess delayed response and recurrence. Tofacitinib-treated patients had biopsies at baseline and at 4 and 24 weeks of treatment, with a later scalp biopsy in several patients. Overall study results and their limits: Compared with normal scalp, lesional scalp, particularly in alopecia totalis/universalis, had higher clonality and more expanded CD8+ clones, which suggests antigenic drive. Shared TCR sequences between patients were less evident than in mice, which may be partly attributable to HLA diversity in the patient population. Resident alphabeta T cells in normal human skin are also sequenced, complicating scalp TCR repertoire analysis, unlike mouse skin dominated by gammadelta T cells. Many expanded lesional clones persisted in scalp and blood during tofacitinib treatment, which may partly explain relapse after stopping treatment. Tofacitinib significantly lowered scalp clonality and the number of expanded CD8+ clones among the top 100 scalp clones. Because the treated cohort was small and had just a single nonresponder, larger studies are needed to establish links between baseline CD8+ expansion and response.

From cysteine to phenylalanine, the CDR3 is 21 amino acids long. CDR3 DNA only is kept here, 63 bases in frame from base 1. Reading the germline V gene gives CDR1 SQVTM and CDR2 ANQGSEA. The library was generated by the immunoSEQ multiplex PCR assay. To provide template for TCR sequencing, every sample had RNA extracted and reverse transcribed into cDNA. SuperScript III was used to make first-strand cDNA, primed with a 2:1 mix of oligo-dT and random hexamers. A synthetic immune receptor repertoire was used to measure amplification bias, and any remaining bias was corrected computationally. On the authors' methods: Raw reads were preprocessed to remove errors, and CDR3 was defined according to IMGT conventions as the region from the conserved cysteine to phenylalanine. Clonality was computed as 1 minus the Shannon entropy, with the entropy normalized by log2 of the number of productive unique TCRs. Whether each scalp clone was CD4 or CD8 was inferred by checking scalp TCRbeta sequences against the CD4 and CD8 repertoires from sorted blood. TCRdb's version of the immuneACCESS table is confined to in-frame rearrangements and falls short of the full clone set. An unresolved V gene accounts for under half of the shortfall where checked; the remainder is of unknown origin. That table supplies the V and J calls and clone size; D and trimming were determined from the DNA. This sample holds 100,000 to 130,000 clones; over 80% were observed only once. The ten largest account for around a quarter of the sample.

A remark on this clone: The target of this receptor is not known. It has no much larger one-base neighbor in the sample; base qualities were not kept.

Sample time point, as interpreted from the label and publication: 20 to 30 weeks on oral tofacitinib. The sample's treatment or condition label, in plain terms: oral pan-JAK inhibitor, 5-10 mg twice daily. From alopecia areata patients, peripheral blood was collected along with lesional scalp punch biopsies. After PBMCs were isolated by density centrifugation and stained for CD3, CD4 and CD8, a FACSAria was used to sort CD4+ and CD8+ T cells. Sequencing was performed on CD8+ T cells sorted from blood, taken at week 24, from a patient treated with tofacitinib. The source of this sequence is a human donor with alopecia areata. The rearrangement combines TRBV29-1 with TRBJ1-1; TRBD1 fits 8 bases in the junction. The nucleotide sequence is given as TGCGGTTCTGAGGGTTCGGTAAGGGGAACCGGGACAGGCTTTTTGAACACTGAAGCTTTCTTT. This gives the protein CGSEGSVRGTGTGFLNTEAFF.